This T cell receptor beta chain was identified during a study of Graves' ophthalmopathy and Graves' hyperthyroidism. Reliance was placed on clinical symptoms, serum thyroxine, TRAb, thyroid ultrasound and orbital computed tomography for diagnosis. This clonotype was detected many times. Its target is unknown. The TCR beta CDR3 regions underwent amplification from RNA transcripts. Investigators did first-round RT-PCR with HTBI primers, then second-round multiplex PCR. TCRdb re-derived calls from the multiplex PCR reads in MiXCR, one entry per CDR3 protein. The table has 650,000 to 800,000 distinct CDR3 sequences, about two fifths seen once. Regarding the study as a whole: Thyroid clonotypes that were expanded above 0.001 frequency mostly also appeared in blood.

Sequenced: peripheral blood. This receptor was identified in an adult man with Graves' ophthalmopathy.

The CDR3 sequence is CASSPTSGYEQYF. DNA of the CDR3: TGTGCCAGTAGCCCGACTAGCGGCTACGAGCAGTACTTC. The chain combines TRBV19 with TRBJ2-7, with TRBD2 matching over 9 bases. Unmatched junction bases numbered 3, after V lost 6 bases and J lost 3 bases. The CDR3 length is 13 residues. Germline V CDR1 and CDR2: LNHDA, SQIVND (reference sequence).